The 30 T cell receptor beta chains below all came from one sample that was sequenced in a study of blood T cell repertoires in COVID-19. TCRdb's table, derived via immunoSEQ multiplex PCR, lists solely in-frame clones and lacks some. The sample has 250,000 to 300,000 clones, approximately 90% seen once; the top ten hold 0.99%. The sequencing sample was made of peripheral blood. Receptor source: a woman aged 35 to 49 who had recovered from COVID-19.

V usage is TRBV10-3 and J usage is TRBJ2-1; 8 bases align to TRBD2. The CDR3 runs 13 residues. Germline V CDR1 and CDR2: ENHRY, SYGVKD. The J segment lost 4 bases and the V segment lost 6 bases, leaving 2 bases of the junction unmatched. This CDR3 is CAISGGGYNEQFF. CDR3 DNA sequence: TGTGCCATCAGCGGGGGGGGTTACAATGAGCAGTTCTTC.

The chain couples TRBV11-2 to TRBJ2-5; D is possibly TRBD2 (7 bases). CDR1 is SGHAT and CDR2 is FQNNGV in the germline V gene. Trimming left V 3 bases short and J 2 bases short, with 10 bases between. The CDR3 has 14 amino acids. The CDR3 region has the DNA TGTGCCAGCAGCTTGGGGAGGGGGCAAGAGACCCAGTACTTC. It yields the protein CASSLGRGQETQYF. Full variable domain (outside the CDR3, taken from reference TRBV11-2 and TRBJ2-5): EAGVAQSPRYKIIEKRQSVAFWCNPISGHATLYWYQQILGQGPKLLIQFQNNGVVDDSQLPKDRFSAERLKGVDSTLKIQPAKLEDSAVYLCASSLGRGQETQYFGPGTRLLVL.

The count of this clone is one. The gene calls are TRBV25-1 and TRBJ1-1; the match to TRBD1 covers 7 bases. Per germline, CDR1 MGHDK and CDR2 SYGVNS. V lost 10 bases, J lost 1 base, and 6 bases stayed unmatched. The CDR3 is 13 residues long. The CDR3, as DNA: TGTGCCACCTCGGACAGGCGGAACACTGAAGCTTTCTTT. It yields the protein CATSDRRNTEAFF.

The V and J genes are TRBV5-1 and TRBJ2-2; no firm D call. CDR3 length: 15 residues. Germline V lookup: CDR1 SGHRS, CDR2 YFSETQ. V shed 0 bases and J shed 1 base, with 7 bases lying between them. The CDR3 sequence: CASSLAARNTGELFF. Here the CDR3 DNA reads TGCGCCAGCAGCTTGGCCGCGCGGAACACCGGGGAGCTGTTTTTT.

CDR3 region: CASSKLATSSYEQYF. The CDR3 nucleotides are TGTGCCAGCAGCAAACTAGCGACCAGCTCCTACGAGCAGTACTTC. The chain couples TRBV7-9 to TRBJ2-7, with 7 positions matching TRBD2. Germline CDR1 SEHNR, CDR2 FQNEAQ (reference sequence). The CDR3 contains 15 residues. Trimming took 5 bases from V and 0 from J; bases not matched to a gene: 7.

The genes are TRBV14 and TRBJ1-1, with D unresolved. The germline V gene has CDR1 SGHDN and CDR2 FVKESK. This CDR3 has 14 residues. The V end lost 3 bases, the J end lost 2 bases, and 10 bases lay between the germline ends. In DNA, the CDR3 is TGTGCCAGCAGCCAGTCAACAGTAAACACTGAAGCTTTCTTT. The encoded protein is CASSQSTVNTEAFF.

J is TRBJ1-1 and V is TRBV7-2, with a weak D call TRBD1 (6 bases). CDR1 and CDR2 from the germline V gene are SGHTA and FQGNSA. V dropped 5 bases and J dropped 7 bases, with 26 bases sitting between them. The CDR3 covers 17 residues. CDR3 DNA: TGTGCCAGCAGCAGCCGAACAGGGTTTGGGGGCTCGGGTGAAGCTTTCTTT. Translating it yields CASSSRTGFGGSGEAFF.

DNA for the CDR3: TGCGCCAGCAGCCAAGCCTACAGGGGTGGTGTGGGGGCCAACGTCCTGACTTTC. Its translation: CASSQAYRGGVGANVLTF. This chain uses TRBV4-3 with TRBJ2-6, with TRBD1 matching over 7 bases. CDR1 and CDR2 (germline): LGHNA, YSLEER. The CDR3 length is 18 residues. Trimming took 1 base from V and 4 from J; bases not matched to a gene: 10.

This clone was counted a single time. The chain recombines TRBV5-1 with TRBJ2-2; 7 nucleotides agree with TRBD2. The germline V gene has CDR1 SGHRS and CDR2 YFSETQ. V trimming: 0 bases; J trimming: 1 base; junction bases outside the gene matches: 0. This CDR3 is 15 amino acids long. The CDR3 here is CASSLASGNTGELFF. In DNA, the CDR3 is TGCGCCAGCAGCTTGGCTAGCGGGAACACCGGGGAGCTGTTTTTT.

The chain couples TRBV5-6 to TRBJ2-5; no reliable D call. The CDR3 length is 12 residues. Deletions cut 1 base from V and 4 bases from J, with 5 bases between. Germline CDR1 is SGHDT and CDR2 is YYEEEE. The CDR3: CASSLLAETQYF. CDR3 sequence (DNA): TGTGCCAGCAGCTTGTTGGCAGAGACCCAGTACTTC.

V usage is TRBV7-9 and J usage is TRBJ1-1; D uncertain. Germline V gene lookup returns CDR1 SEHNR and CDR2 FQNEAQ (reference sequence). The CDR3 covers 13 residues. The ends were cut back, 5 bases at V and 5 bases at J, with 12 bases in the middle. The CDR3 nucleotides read TGTGCCAGCAGCCGGACTCTTAGGACTGAAGCTTTCTTT. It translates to CASSRTLRTEAFF.

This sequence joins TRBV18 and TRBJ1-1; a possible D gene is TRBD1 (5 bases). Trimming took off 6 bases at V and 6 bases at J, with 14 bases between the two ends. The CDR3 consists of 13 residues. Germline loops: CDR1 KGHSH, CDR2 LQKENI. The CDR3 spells CASSRGGVAEAFF. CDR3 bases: TGTGCCAGCTCCCGGGGGGGAGTGGCTGAAGCTTTCTTT. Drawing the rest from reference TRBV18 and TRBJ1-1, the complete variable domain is NAGVMQNPRHLVRRRGQEARLRCSPMKGHSHVYWYRQLPEEGLKFMVYLQKENIIDESGMPKERFSAEFPKEGPSILRIQQVVRGDSAAYFCASSRGGVAEAFFGQGTRLTVV.

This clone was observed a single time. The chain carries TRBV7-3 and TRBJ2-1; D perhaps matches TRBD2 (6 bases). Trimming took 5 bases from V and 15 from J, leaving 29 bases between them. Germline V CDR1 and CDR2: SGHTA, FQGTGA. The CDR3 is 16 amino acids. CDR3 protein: CASSPGVAATQMGRFF. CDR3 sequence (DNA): TGTGCCAGCAGCCCCGGGGTAGCGGCAACCCAAATGGGGCGGTTCTTC.

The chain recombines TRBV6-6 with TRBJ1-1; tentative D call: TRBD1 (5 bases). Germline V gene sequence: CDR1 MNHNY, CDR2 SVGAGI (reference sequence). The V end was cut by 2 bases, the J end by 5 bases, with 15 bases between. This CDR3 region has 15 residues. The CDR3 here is CASSYRDVGGTEAFF. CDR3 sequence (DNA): TGTGCCAGCAGTTACAGGGACGTGGGGGGGACTGAAGCTTTCTTT.

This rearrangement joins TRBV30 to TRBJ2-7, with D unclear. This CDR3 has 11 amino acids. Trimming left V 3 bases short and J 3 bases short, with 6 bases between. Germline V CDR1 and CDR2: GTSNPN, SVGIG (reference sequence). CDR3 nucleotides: TGTGCCTGGAGGCGCGACTACGAGCAGTACTTC. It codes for CAWRRDYEQYF.

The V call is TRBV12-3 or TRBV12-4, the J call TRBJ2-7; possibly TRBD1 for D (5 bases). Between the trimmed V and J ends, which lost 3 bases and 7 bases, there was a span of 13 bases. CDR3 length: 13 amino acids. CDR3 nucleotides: TGTGCCAGCAGTTTCCCAGGGTTCGGGGAGCAGTACTTC. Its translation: CASSFPGFGEQYF.

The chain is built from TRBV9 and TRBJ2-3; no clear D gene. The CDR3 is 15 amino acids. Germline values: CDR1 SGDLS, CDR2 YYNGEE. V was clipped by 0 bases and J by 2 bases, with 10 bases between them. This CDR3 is CASSVAGLITDTQYF. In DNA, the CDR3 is TGTGCCAGCAGCGTAGCTGGGCTGATCACAGATACGCAGTATTTT.

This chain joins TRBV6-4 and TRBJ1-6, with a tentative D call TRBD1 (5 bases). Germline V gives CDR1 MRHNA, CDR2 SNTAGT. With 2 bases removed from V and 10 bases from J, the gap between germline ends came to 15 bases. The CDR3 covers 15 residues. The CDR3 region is CASSDGTTVGSPLHF. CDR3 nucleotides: TGTGCCAGCAGTGACGGGACTACCGTTGGGTCACCCCTCCACTTT.

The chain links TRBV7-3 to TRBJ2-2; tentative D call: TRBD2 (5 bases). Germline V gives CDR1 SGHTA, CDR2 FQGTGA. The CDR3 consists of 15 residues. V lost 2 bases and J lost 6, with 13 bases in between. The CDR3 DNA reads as TGTGCCAGCAGCTTAGCGGGCGCGGTGGCCGGGGAGCTGTTTTTT. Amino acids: CASSLAGAVAGELFF.

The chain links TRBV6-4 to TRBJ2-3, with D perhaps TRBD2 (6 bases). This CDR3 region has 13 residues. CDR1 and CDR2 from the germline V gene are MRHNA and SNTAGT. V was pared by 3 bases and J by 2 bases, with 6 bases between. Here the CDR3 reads CASSERDTDTQYF. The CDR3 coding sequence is TGTGCCAGCAGTGAGCGGGACACAGATACGCAGTATTTT.

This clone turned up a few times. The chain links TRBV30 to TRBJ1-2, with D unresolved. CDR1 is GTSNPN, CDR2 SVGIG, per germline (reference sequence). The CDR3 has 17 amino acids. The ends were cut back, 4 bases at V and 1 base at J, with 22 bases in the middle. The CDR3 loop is CAWTEDPATLHNYGYTF. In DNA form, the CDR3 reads TGTGCCTGGACGGAGGACCCCGCCACCCTCCATAACTATGGCTACACCTTC.

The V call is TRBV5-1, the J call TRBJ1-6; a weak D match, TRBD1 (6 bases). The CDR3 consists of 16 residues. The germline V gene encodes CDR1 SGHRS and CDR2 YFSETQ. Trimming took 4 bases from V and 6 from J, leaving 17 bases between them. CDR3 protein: CASSPSGGARNSPLHF. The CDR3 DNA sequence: TGCGCCAGCAGCCCCTCGGGGGGGGCGCGTAATTCACCCCTCCACTTT.

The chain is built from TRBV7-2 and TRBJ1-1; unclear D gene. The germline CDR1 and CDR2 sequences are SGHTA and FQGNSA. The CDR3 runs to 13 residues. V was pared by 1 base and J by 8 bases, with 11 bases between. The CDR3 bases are TGTGCCAGCAGCTTAGTCCGGGTTGGGGAAGCTTTCTTT. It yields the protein CASSLVRVGEAFF. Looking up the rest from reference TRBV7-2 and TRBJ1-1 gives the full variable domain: GAGVSQSPSNKVTEKGKDVELRCDPISGHTALYWYRQSLGQGLEFLIYFQGNSAPDKSGLPSDRFSAERTGGSVSTLTIQRTQQEDSAVYLCASSLVRVGEAFFGQGTRLTVV.

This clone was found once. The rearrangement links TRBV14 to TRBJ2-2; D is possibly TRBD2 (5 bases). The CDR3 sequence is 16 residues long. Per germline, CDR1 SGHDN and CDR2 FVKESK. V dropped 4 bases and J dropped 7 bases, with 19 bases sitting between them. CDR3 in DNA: TGTGCCAGCAGCCCTTCCCGGGATCCCCGAAGCGGGGAGCTGTTTTTT. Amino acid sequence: CASSPSRDPRSGELFF.

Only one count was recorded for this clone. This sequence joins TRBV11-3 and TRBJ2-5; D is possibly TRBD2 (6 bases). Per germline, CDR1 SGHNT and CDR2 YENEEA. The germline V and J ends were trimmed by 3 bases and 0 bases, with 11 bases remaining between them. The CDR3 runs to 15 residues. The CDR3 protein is CASSLGGTNQETQYF. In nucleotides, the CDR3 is TGTGCCAGCAGCTTGGGCGGGACGAACCAAGAGACCCAGTACTTC.

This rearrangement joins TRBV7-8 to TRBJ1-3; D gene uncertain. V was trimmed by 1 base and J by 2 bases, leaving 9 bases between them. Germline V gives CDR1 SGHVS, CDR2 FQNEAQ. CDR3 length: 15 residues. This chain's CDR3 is CASSLGRNPGNTIYF. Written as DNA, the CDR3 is TGTGCCAGCAGCTTAGGCAGGAACCCTGGAAACACCATATATTTT.

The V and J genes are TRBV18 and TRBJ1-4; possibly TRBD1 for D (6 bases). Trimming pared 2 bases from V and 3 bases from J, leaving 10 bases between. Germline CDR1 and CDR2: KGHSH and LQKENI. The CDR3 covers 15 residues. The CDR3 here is CASSPVTGPNEKLFF. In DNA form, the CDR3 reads TGTGCCAGCTCACCAGTAACAGGGCCTAATGAAAAACTGTTTTTT.

The CDR3 DNA follows: TGTGCCAGCAGCTCGGGGTCGGGTGAAAAACTGTTTTTT. It is translated as CASSSGSGEKLFF. The gene calls are TRBV5-4 and TRBJ1-4, with D unclear. Between the trimmed V and J ends, which lost 3 bases and 7 bases, there was a span of 10 bases. CDR3 length: 13 residues. Germline-derived CDR1 and CDR2 are SGHNT and YYREEE (reference sequence).

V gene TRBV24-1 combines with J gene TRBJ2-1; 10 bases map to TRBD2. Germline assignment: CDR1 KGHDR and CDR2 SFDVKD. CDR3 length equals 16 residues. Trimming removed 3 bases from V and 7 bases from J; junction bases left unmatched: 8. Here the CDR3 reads CATSDHRVAGGNEQFF. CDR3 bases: TGTGCCACCAGTGATCACCGGGTAGCGGGAGGAAATGAGCAGTTCTTC.

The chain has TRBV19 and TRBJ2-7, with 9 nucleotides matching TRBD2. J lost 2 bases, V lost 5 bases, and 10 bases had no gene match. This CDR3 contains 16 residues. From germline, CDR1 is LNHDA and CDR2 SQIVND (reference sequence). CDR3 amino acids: CASSARPRGGTYEQYF. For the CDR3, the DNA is TGTGCCAGTAGTGCCCGACCGCGGGGGGGGACCTACGAGCAGTACTTC.